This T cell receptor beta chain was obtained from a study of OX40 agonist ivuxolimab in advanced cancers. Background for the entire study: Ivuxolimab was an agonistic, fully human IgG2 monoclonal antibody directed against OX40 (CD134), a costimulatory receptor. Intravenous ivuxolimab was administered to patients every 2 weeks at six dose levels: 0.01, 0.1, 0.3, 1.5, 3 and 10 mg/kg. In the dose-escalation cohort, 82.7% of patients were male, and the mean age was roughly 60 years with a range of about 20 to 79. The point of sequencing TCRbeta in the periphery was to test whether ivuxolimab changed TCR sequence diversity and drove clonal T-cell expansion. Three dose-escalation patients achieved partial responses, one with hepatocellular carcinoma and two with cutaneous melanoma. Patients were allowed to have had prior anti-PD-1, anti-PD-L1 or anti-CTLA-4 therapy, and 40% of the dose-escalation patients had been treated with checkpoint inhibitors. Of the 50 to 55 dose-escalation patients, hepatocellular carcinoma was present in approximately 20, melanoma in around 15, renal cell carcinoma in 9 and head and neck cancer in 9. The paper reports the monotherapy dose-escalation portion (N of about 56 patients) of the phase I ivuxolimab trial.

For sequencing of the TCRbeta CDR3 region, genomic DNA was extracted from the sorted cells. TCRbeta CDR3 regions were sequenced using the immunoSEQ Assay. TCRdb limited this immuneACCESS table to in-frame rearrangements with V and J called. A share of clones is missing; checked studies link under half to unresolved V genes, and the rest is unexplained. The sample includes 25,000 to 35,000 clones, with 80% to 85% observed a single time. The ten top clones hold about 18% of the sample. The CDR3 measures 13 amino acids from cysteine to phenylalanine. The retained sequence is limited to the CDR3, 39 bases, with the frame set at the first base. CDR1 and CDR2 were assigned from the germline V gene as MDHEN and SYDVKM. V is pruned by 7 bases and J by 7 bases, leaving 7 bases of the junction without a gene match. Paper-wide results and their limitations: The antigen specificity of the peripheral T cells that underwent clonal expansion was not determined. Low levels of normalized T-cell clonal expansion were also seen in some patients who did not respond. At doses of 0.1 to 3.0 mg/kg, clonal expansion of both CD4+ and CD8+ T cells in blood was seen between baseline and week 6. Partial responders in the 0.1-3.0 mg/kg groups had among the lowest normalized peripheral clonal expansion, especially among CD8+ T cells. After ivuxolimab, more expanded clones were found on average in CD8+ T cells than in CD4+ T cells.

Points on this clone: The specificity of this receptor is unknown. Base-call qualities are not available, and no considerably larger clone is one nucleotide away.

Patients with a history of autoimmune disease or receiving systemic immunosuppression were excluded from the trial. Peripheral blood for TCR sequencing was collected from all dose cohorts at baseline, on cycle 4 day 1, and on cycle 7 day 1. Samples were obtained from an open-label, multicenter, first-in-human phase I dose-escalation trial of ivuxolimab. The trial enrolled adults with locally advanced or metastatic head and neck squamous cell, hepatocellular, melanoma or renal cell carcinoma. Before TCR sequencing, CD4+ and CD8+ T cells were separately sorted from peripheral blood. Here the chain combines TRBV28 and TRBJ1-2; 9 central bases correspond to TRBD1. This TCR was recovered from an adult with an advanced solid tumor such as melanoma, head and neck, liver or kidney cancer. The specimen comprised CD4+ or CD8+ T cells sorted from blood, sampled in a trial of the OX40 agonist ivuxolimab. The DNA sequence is TGTGCCAGCACCATTACAGGGGGCATTGGCTACACCTTC. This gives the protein CASTITGGIGYTF.